The 28 T cell receptor beta chains below come from one sample, sequenced in a study of cytomegalovirus exposure and HLA in healthy donors (dated 2017 in TCRdb). The library was prepared using the immunoSEQ multiplex PCR assay. The multiplex PCR relied on a mix of 60 forward primers for TCR Vbeta segments and 13 reverse primers for TCR Jbeta segments. TCRdb limited this immuneACCESS table to in-frame rearrangements with V and J called. A share of clones is missing; checked studies link under half to unresolved V genes, and the rest is unexplained. The sample table includes about 200,000 clones. Roughly 0.7% of the sample is taken by the ten largest. Sequences were obtained from PBMCs. These receptors all stem from a boy younger than 18 in good health and CMV-seronegative.

The chain couples TRBV19 to TRBJ1-6, with D possibly TRBD1 on 6 matching bases. Germline-derived CDR1 and CDR2 are LNHDA and SQIVND (reference sequence). The CDR3 is made up of 14 amino acids. The ends were cut back, 6 bases at V and 6 bases at J, with 12 bases in the middle. CDR3: CASRITGINSPLHF. CDR3 in DNA: TGTGCCAGTAGGATTACAGGGATTAATTCACCCCTCCACTTT.

The chain links TRBV28 to TRBJ1-2, with TRBD1 identical over 8 bases. CDR1 and CDR2 (germline): MDHEN, SYDVKM. Trimming removed 1 base from V and 7 bases from J; junction bases left unmatched: 8. The CDR3 sequence is 15 residues long. This CDR3 is CASSLYTGQDRGYTF. In DNA form, the CDR3 reads TGTGCCAGCAGTTTATATACGGGACAGGATCGTGGCTACACCTTC.

The rearrangement uses TRBV6-4 and TRBJ1-5; no reliable D call. Germline V gene sequence: CDR1 MRHNA, CDR2 SNTAGT. The ends were cut back, 7 bases at V and 4 bases at J, with 11 bases in the middle. The CDR3 loop spans 13 amino acids. The CDR3 DNA reads TGTGCCAGCATTCTGAGGCAAAATCAGCCCCAGCATTTT. This encodes CASILRQNQPQHF.

The chain employs TRBV5-8 and TRBJ2-3, with 7 bases lining up with TRBD2. The CDR3 covers 16 residues. The V and J ends lost 4 bases and 2 bases, in that order; junction bases with no gene match: 10. The V gene's germline CDR1 is SGHTS and CDR2 YDEGEE. The CDR3: CASSPRGGAFTDTQYF. CDR3 nucleotide sequence: TGTGCCAGCAGCCCCCGGGGAGGGGCCTTCACAGATACGCAGTATTTT.

The chain couples TRBV5-6 to TRBJ2-7, with TRBD2 matching over 10 bases. The V gene's germline CDR1 is SGHDT and CDR2 YYEEEE. The CDR3 consists of 16 residues. Germline trimming cut 4 bases from V and 0 bases from J; bases unmatched to any gene: 7. The CDR3 DNA sequence: TGTGCCAGCAGCACCACGGTAGCGGGGGGCTCCTACGAGCAGTACTTC. It encodes CASSTTVAGGSYEQYF.

In nucleotides, the CDR3 is TGTGCCAGCAGCTTAGGGGGACAGGGTTTCGGCGAGCAGTACTTC. Translation: CASSLGGQGFGEQYF. The genes are TRBV7-2 and TRBJ2-7, with 9 bases fitting TRBD1. Trimming removed 1 base from V and 6 bases from J; junction bases left unmatched: 7. The CDR3 spans 15 residues. Germline loops: CDR1 SGHTA, CDR2 FQGNSA.

This chain joins TRBV5-1 and TRBJ1-4; 8 positions match TRBD1. The V and J ends lost 4 bases and 7 bases, in that order; junction bases with no gene match: 6. The CDR3 covers 14 residues. From germline, CDR1 is SGHRS and CDR2 YFSETQ. CDR3 nucleotide sequence: TGCGCCAGCAGCGCGGACAGGGTCGGTGAAAAACTGTTTTTT. This sequence encodes CASSADRVGEKLFF.

The rearrangement uses TRBV7-2 and TRBJ2-7; D is possibly TRBD1 (5 bases). The germline V gene encodes CDR1 SGHTA and CDR2 FQGNSA. The CDR3 is 15 amino acids. V lost 0 bases to trimming and J lost 3 bases, with 12 bases between them. The CDR3 loop reads CASSLADSLGYEQYF. The CDR3 nucleotides are TGTGCCAGCAGCTTAGCCGACAGCCTGGGCTACGAGCAGTACTTC.

CDR3 sequence (DNA): TGTGCCAGCAGCTTAGGCCGTCAAGAGACCCAGTACTTC. It translates to CASSLGRQETQYF. The chain combines TRBV7-3 with TRBJ2-5; unclear D gene. The germline gives CDR1 SGHTA, CDR2 FQGTGA. Trimming took off 2 bases at V and 2 bases at J, with 6 bases between the two ends. The CDR3 contains 13 residues.

The rearrangement links TRBV29-1 to TRBJ2-1, with 10 bases aligning to TRBD2. Germline V gives CDR1 SQVTM, CDR2 ANQGSEA. The CDR3 contains 18 residues. Trimming removed 0 bases from V and 0 bases from J; junction bases left unmatched: 8. CDR3 DNA: TGCAGCGTTGAAGACTTAGCGGGGGGACTAAGCTCCTACAATGAGCAGTTCTTC. Translation: CSVEDLAGGLSSYNEQFF.

The chain is built from TRBV20-1 and TRBJ1-4, with D unresolved. CDR1 DFQATT and CDR2 SNEGSKA come from the germline V gene (reference sequence). The V end was cut by 2 bases, the J end by 6 bases, with 4 bases between. The CDR3 is 11 residues long. The CDR3 loop reads CSARPYEKLFF. The DNA for the CDR3 is TGCAGTGCTAGACCCTATGAAAAACTGTTTTTT.

The J gene is TRBJ1-2, the V gene TRBV9, with D tentatively TRBD1 (5 bases). The CDR3 extends over 12 amino acids. V lost 6 bases and J lost 6, with 12 bases in between. Germline V lookup: CDR1 SGDLS, CDR2 YYNGEE. CDR3 nucleotide sequence: TGTGCCAGCACCGTCCAGGGCCATGGCTACACCTTC. This encodes CASTVQGHGYTF. The variable domain in full, completed from reference TRBV9 and TRBJ1-2, reads DSGVTQTPKHLITATGQRVTLRCSPRSGDLSVYWYQQSLDQGLQFLIQYYNGEERAKGNILERFSAQQFPDLHSELNLSSLELGDSALYFCASTVQGHGYTFGSGTRLTVV.

The chain joins TRBV30 to TRBJ2-5, with 8 bases lining up with TRBD2. CDR3 length: 13 amino acids. The V gene end was trimmed by 4 bases and the J gene end by 11 bases; junction bases not matched to a gene: 12. CDR1 is GTSNPN, CDR2 SVGIG, per germline (reference sequence). The CDR3 DNA reads as TGTGCCTGGATCGAACGGGGGGGAGCTAGGCAGTACTTC. Protein product: CAWIERGGARQYF.

The chain is built from TRBV11-1 and TRBJ2-1; D is perhaps TRBD1 (6 bases). The V end lost 5 bases, the J end lost 0 bases, and 11 bases lay between the germline ends. Germline CDR1 is SGHAT and CDR2 is FQDESV (reference sequence). The CDR3 is 15 residues long. In nucleotides, the CDR3 is TGTGCCAGCAGCGCCTACAGGGCCTCCTACAATGAGCAGTTCTTC. Protein sequence: CASSAYRASYNEQFF.

The chain has TRBV7-2 and TRBJ2-3; TRBD2 agrees at 9 bases. The junction had 9 bases not matched to a gene; V was cut back by 6 bases and J by 5 bases. There are 15 residues in the CDR3. Germline loops: CDR1 SGHTA, CDR2 FQGNSA. The CDR3 DNA is TGTGCCAGCAGGGCCCTAGCGGGGTTCGAAGATACGCAGTATTTT. This encodes CASRALAGFEDTQYF. The full variable domain, with the rest looked up from reference TRBV7-2 and TRBJ2-3, is GAGVSQSPSNKVTEKGKDVELRCDPISGHTALYWYRQSLGQGLEFLIYFQGNSAPDKSGLPSDRFSAERTGGSVSTLTIQRTQQEDSAVYLCASRALAGFEDTQYFGPGTRLTVL.

The genes are TRBV15 and TRBJ2-3; 7 nucleotides agree with TRBD2. Germline loops: CDR1 LNHNV, CDR2 YYDKDF (reference sequence). The trim removed 0 bases at V and 0 bases at J, leaving 9 bases unmatched. This CDR3 spans 18 amino acids. CDR3 bases: TGTGCCACCAGCAGAGATTGGGGACTAACCGCTAGCACAGATACGCAGTATTTT. This codes for CATSRDWGLTASTDTQYF.

The chain uses TRBV19 and TRBJ1-1, with D unclear. Trimming left V 7 bases short and J 3 bases short, with 12 bases between. The germline V gene has CDR1 LNHDA and CDR2 SQIVND (reference sequence). The CDR3 runs to 13 residues. The CDR3 sequence is CASTPNHDTEAFF. DNA of the CDR3: TGTGCCAGTACCCCTAACCATGACACTGAAGCTTTCTTT.

The genes are TRBV2 and TRBJ2-5; maybe TRBD2 (7 bases). Germline V gene sequence: CDR1 SNHLY, CDR2 FYNNEI. This CDR3 comprises 13 residues. The V end lost 6 bases, the J end lost 4 bases, and 12 bases lay between the germline ends. The CDR3 region is CASRGGVGETQYF. CDR3 nucleotides: TGTGCCAGCAGAGGGGGGGTCGGAGAGACCCAGTACTTC.

CDR3 region: CASSDSWTGLYNEQFF. CDR3 DNA sequence: TGCGCCAGCAGTGATTCTTGGACAGGGCTATACAATGAGCAGTTCTTC. The rearrangement links TRBV10-1 to TRBJ2-1, with 8 positions matching TRBD1. Germline-derived CDR1 and CDR2 are WNHNN and SYGVQD (reference sequence). V dropped 3 bases and J dropped 4; count of bases not matched to a gene: 8. The CDR3 covers 16 residues.

The chain is built from TRBV7-9 and TRBJ1-1; TRBD1 matches 8 bases. The germline V gene encodes CDR1 SEHNR and CDR2 FQNEAQ (reference sequence). The ends lost 5 bases at V and 6 bases at J; junction bases unmatched: 11. The CDR3 runs to 15 residues. CDR3 nucleotides: TGTGCCAGCAGCACCTGGACAGGGAGCGACTCTGAAGCTTTCTTT. Amino acid sequence: CASSTWTGSDSEAFF.

This chain joins TRBV11-2 and TRBJ1-4, with a tentative D call TRBD1 (5 bases). Trimming took 3 bases from V and 8 from J, leaving 16 bases between them. This CDR3 comprises 15 residues. The V gene's germline CDR1 is SGHAT and CDR2 FQNNGV. CDR3 coding DNA: TGTGCCAGCAGCTTCAACGGGGGGTTCCGCGAAAAACTGTTTTTT. Translated, it gives CASSFNGGFREKLFF.

The chain recombines TRBV6-5 with TRBJ2-3, with D possibly matching TRBD1 (6 bases). Trimming left V 6 bases short and J 0 bases short, with 13 bases between. Germline CDR1 is MNHEY and CDR2 is SVGAGI. CDR3 length: 15 residues. The CDR3 is CASSSGHLSTDTQYF. Written as DNA, the CDR3 is TGTGCCAGCAGCTCGGGACACCTTAGCACAGATACGCAGTATTTT.

The J gene is TRBJ1-2, the V gene TRBV27, with a weak D call TRBD1 (5 bases). This CDR3 spans 15 amino acids. V was clipped by 3 bases and J by 0 bases, with 11 bases between them. Germline values: CDR1 MNHEY, CDR2 SMNVEV (reference sequence). The CDR3 DNA reads as TGTGCCAGCAGTTTTAGGGGAGGCACTAACTATGGCTACACCTTC. Amino acid sequence: CASSFRGGTNYGYTF.

The chain recombines TRBV5-1 with TRBJ1-3; maybe TRBD1 (6 bases). The germline V gene has CDR1 SGHRS and CDR2 YFSETQ. Trimming pared 5 bases from V and 1 base from J, leaving 19 bases between. CDR3 size: 17 residues. The CDR3: CASSLPQTGLSGNTIYF. DNA of the CDR3: TGCGCCAGCAGTTTGCCGCAAACAGGGTTATCTGGAAACACCATATATTTT.

The rearrangement links TRBV7-2 to TRBJ2-7; TRBD2 matches at 7 bases. CDR1 and CDR2 (germline): SGHTA, FQGNSA. V lost 5 bases to trimming and J lost 3 bases; unmatched junction nucleotides: 16. This CDR3 is built from 17 residues. This CDR3 reads CASSGGGSGVRGYEQYF. The CDR3 nucleotides read TGTGCCAGCAGCGGGGGGGGGAGCGGGGTACGCGGCTACGAGCAGTACTTC.

The CDR3 reads CASSVGLYQPQHF. The CDR3 DNA follows: TGTGCCAGCAGCGTTGGACTCTATCAGCCCCAGCATTTT. The chain has TRBV6-1 and TRBJ1-5; unclear D gene. Germline V gene sequence: CDR1 MNHNS, CDR2 SASEGT. CDR3 length: 13 amino acids. Trimming pared 6 bases from V and 5 bases from J, leaving 11 bases between.

V usage is TRBV7-9 and J usage is TRBJ2-2, with a weak D call TRBD1 (6 bases). The germline V gene has CDR1 SEHNR and CDR2 FQNEAQ (reference sequence). CDR3 length: 14 amino acids. Deletions cut 6 bases from V and 1 base from J, with 9 bases between. The CDR3: CASRQGENTGELFF. The CDR3 nucleotides are TGTGCCAGCAGACAGGGAGAGAACACCGGGGAGCTGTTTTTT.

CDR3 sequence: CASSLEGVTHEQYF. The CDR3 DNA is TGCGCCAGCAGCTTGGAAGGGGTCACGCACGAGCAGTACTTC. The V gene is TRBV5-1, the J gene TRBJ2-7; a weak D match, TRBD1 (5 bases). CDR3 size: 14 residues. Between the trimmed V and J ends, which lost 0 bases and 5 bases, there was a span of 12 bases. Germline CDR1 is SGHRS and CDR2 is YFSETQ.